This TCR beta chain was sequenced for a study of beta chain features in type 1 diabetes (dated by TCRdb to the late 2010s). Regarding the complete study: Mean age, gender distribution, total cell number and subset yield were not different between patients and healthy donors. In the study, TCRB repertoires of sorted circulating CD4+ T cell subsets from recently diagnosed type 1 diabetes patients were compared with those of matched healthy donors. A total of 85 million to 140 million sorted cells were examined across all samples, and the number of cells per subset was strongly correlated with RNA yield. Naive and central memory subsets were obtained from all 28 donors, but regulatory and stem cell-like memory subsets were isolated from only 8 patients and roughly eight healthy donors. What the research found in general, with its limitations: Because small numbers of individuals were included in the HLA sub-analyses, any influence of HLA type on TCRB rearrangement was left unresolved. At VDJ recombination sites, type 1 diabetes patients had fewer insertions and more deleted nucleotides, which implies abnormalities in thymic rearrangement. Because cDNA was sequenced instead of genomic DNA, activated cells with high expression could be over-represented, although the groups did not differ in activation or CD3 levels. Naive, central memory and regulatory TCRB repertoires appeared to be more similar among patients than among healthy donors. Shorter templates might have been favored by PCR, but patient and control samples were amplified and corrected together, so both groups would have been affected equally by any skew. A moderate but significant shortening of TCRB CDR3 length was observed in type 1 diabetes patients in all four CD4+ subsets.

The entire isolated RNA was reverse transcribed using the High Capacity cDNA Reverse Transcription Kit, and thus expressed TCRB transcripts were sequenced. Deep immunoSEQ sequencing was applied to naive, central memory and regulatory T cell samples, giving an average of roughly 3.5 million total reads per sample. Sorted cells were lysed in RLT buffer and RNA was extracted with DNase-treated RNeasy Micro or Mini kits, depending on cell number. Each cell subset was processed separately to prevent cross-contamination, with patient and healthy donor samples processed together. The immunoSEQ multiplex PCR was used to amplify TCRB sequences from cDNA, yielding 87-bp fragments that span the CDR3 region. The amplicons were sequenced using the Illumina HiSeq platform. The original methods were these. PCR bias was computationally corrected using synthetic template baselines, reads within Hamming distance 2 were collapsed, and singletons that could not be merged were discarded. Reads were aligned against IMGT so that V, D and J genes, CDR3 length and insertions or deletions at six rearrangement sites could be assigned. Within each subset, clonotype counts were normalized to sorted cell number, after which true diversity and Gini coefficients were computed with the tcR R package. The overlap coefficient, calculated on TCRB nucleotide sequences, was used to quantify repertoire sharing. Not all clones reach the TCRdb copy of this immuneACCESS table, which keeps in-frame sequences only. Checked studies attribute under half of the gap to unresolved V genes and leave the rest unexplained. That table is the source of V, J and clone size, and D and trimming were worked out from the DNA. The sample yields some 220,000 clones; under 13% were counted once. The ten largest clonotypes hold approximately 1.4% of the sample.

From each donor, a single peripheral blood sample of 100 to 150 mL on average was drawn into heparinised tubes. Using a panel that included CD45RO, CCR7, CD25, CD127, CD95 and CD27, naive, central memory, regulatory and stem cell-like memory CD4+ T cells were sorted on a BD FACSAria II. Purity was above 98% for every sorted population. PBMCs were isolated immediately by Lymphoprep density gradient centrifugation and stained directly without culture. So that batch effects would be minimized, each experiment stained and sorted samples in pairs, pairing one healthy donor with one patient. Reading from cysteine to phenylalanine, the CDR3 counts 14 amino acids. Solely the CDR3 DNA is kept, with 42 bases framed from the first base. The V end loses 3 bases and the J end loses 6 bases, and a stretch of 18 bases separates them. CDR1 and CDR2 are read off the germline V gene as SQVTM and ANQGSEA. In its sample, this clone was seen a few times. Its antigen is not yet known. This sequence may be a read error, since a much larger clone differs from it by one base.

Sample: central memory CD4+ T cells from blood. This receptor was identified in a man younger than 30 in good health. The chain links TRBV29-1 with TRBJ2-7; there is no confident call for the D gene. In nucleotide form, the sequence is TGCAGCGTTGATGACCCTAAATGGGGTCTCGAGCAGTACTTC. The encoded protein is CSVDDPKWGLEQYF.